The 12 T cell receptor beta chains reported below all come from one sample, sequenced in a study of tumor-infiltrating lymphocytes in primary liver carcinoma. DNA and RNA were both co-extracted from around 20-30 mg of bulk tissue that had not been sorted. A constant-region primer served to make TCR beta cDNA from about 500 ng total RNA. Nested multiplex PCR, run for three rounds with slightly modified ARM-PCR, yielded TCR beta libraries. The opening two PCR rounds, about 10 cycles each, paired TRBV1-TRBV30 forward primers with a C-beta reverse primer. TCRdb independently ran MiXCR on the multiplex PCR reads; one entry per CDR3 protein. The sample lists roughly 20,000 distinct CDR3 sequences, almost 80% occurring once. Source material: liver tumor tissue from sampling region 4. Specified subset: tumor region T4, right-lateral pole. The source of these receptors is a woman aged 25-40 years with primary liver carcinoma and hepatitis B virus infection.

As concerns this clonotype: At one end, the junction sequence differs from germline, possibly due to a read error. The V gene is TRBV6-5, the J gene TRBJ2-5, with 7 bases fitting TRBD1. The CDR3 has 13 residues. Germline V gives CDR1 MNHEY, CDR2 SVGAGI. The CDR3, as DNA: TGTGCCAGCAGTACCGACAGGGTGCTGACCCAGTGTTTC. This sequence encodes CASSTDRVLTQCF.

This chain connects TRBV4-3 to TRBJ2-7; D may be TRBD2 (5 bases). The CDR3 consists of 14 residues. Between the trimmed V and J ends, which lost 0 bases and 7 bases, there was a span of 13 bases. The germline V gene has CDR1 LGHNA and CDR2 YSLEER. The CDR3 bases are TGCGCCAGCAGCCAAGATCGATGGAGGCGGGAGCAGTACTTC. The encoded protein is CASSQDRWRREQYF.

J is TRBJ1-5 and V is TRBV6-5; D remains unclear. V was shortened by 7 bases and J by 16 bases, with 32 bases between the two germline ends. The CDR3 loop spans 16 amino acids. The germline V gene encodes CDR1 MNHEY and CDR2 SVGAGI. For the CDR3, the DNA is TGTGCCAGCACCTCGGTGTGGGGAAACCGATTACAGCCCCGACATTTT. Translated, it gives CASTSVWGNRLQPRHF.

Concerning this clonotype: Compared with germline, one end of the junction differs, possibly owing to a read error. The chain employs TRBV11-2 and TRBJ1-4; tentative D call: TRBD1 (5 bases). The CDR3 is made up of 12 amino acids. CDR1 is SGHAT and CDR2 is FQNNGV in the germline V gene. For the CDR3, the DNA is TGCGCCAGCAGCCCATGCGGGGGAAAACTGTTTTTT. Residues: CASSPCGGKLFF.

As regards this clonotype: An end of the junction does not agree with germline; a read error may underlie this. This chain links TRBV5-6 with TRBJ2-4; maybe TRBD2 (6 bases). The CDR3 has 15 residues. The germline V gene encodes CDR1 SGHDT and CDR2 YYEEEE. Written as DNA, the CDR3 is TGTGCCAGCAGCCAGCGGGTGCTAGCCAAAAACATTCAGAACTTC. Its translation is CASSQRVLAKNIQNF. Supplemented by reference TRBV5-6 and TRBJ2-4, the full variable domain reads DAGVTQSPTHLIKTRGQQVTLRCSPKSGHDTVSWYQQALGQGPQFIFQYYEEEERQRGNFPDRFSGHQFPNYSSELNVNALLLGDSALYLCASSQRVLAKNIQNFGAGTRLSVL.

This clonotype was picked up a small number of times. A read error is likely, as this CDR3 ends without the conserved phenylalanine or tryptophan. The DNA is left out, because the CDR3 cannot be placed on it with certainty; the CDR3 is given as TCRdb lists it. This rearrangement joins TRBV6-2 or TRBV6-3 to TRBJ2-7. Germline V lookup: CDR1 MNHEY, CDR2 SVGEGT. Including both end residues, the CDR3 is 12 amino acids long. The CDR3 loop reads CATSYSTYEHYL.

The J gene is TRBJ2-7, the V gene TRBV12-3 or TRBV12-4; D might be TRBD2 (5 bases). Trimming left V 2 bases short and J 13 bases short, with 18 bases between. The CDR3 length is 13 residues. The CDR3 DNA sequence: TGTGCCAGCAGTTTACAAGTTTCGAGGGCCCCATACTTC. Translation: CASSLQVSRAPYF.

Regarding this clonotype: It is likely a read error, because the conserved phenylalanine at the end of the CDR3 is missing. The rearrangement uses TRBV6-5 and TRBJ2-7; possible D gene TRBD1, 6 bases. Germline CDR1 reads MNHEY; CDR2 reads SVGAGI. CDR3 length: 15 residues. CDR3 sequence reads: CANSCKDSCSYKQYL. The CDR3, as DNA: TGTGCCAACAGTTGCAAGGACAGCTGCTCCTACAAGCAGTACTTA.

This clonotype was seen only a few times. The junction departs from the called germline gene at one end, perhaps through a read error. The chain links TRBV12-3 or TRBV12-4 to TRBJ2-5; weak D call: TRBD2 (6 bases). CDR3 length: 15 amino acids. For the CDR3, the DNA is TGTGCTAGCAGCACGTACCCCGGGAGTGGAGAGACCCAGTACTTC. Protein: CASSTYPGSGETQYF.

Regarding this clonotype: Its ends do not fully match the called genes, so a read error is possible. The genes are TRBV4-3 and TRBJ2-1, with a possible D match to TRBD2 (6 bases). This CDR3 contains 16 residues. Germline CDR1 reads LGHNA; CDR2 reads YSLEER. The CDR3 loop reads CVSSQDAGSSCNEQFF. In nucleotides, the CDR3 is TGCGTCAGCAGCCAAGATGCGGGAAGCTCCTGCAATGAGCAATTCTTC.

This clonotype was seen just once. Lacking the conserved final phenylalanine or tryptophan, this CDR3 likely reflects a read error. The DNA is left out, because the CDR3 cannot be placed on it with certainty; the CDR3 is given as TCRdb lists it. V gene TRBV5-6 combines with J gene TRBJ2-2. A total of 15 residues make up the CDR3, ends included. Germline V gives CDR1 SGHDT, CDR2 YYEEEE. The CDR3 here is CASSLAPRITGEPLS.

This clonotype was counted only a few times. The missing conserved phenylalanine or tryptophan at the end of this CDR3 makes a read error likely. The gene calls are TRBV10-3 and TRBJ2-5; D is unclear. Per the germline V gene, CDR1 is ENHRY and CDR2 is SYGVKD. The CDR3 has 15 residues. DNA for the CDR3: TGTGCCATCAGTGGGTCGGCTACCAGACAAGAGATCCAGTACTCC. This codes for CAISGSATRQEIQYS.